In this sample, the clone carrying this T cell receptor (beta chain) turned up many times. Its specificity is not known. From RNA transcripts, TCR beta CDR3 regions were amplified. The HTBI primer set was used in a first-round RT-PCR of the TCR CDR3. TCRdb reanalysed the multiplex PCR reads using MiXCR and keeps one entry per CDR3 protein. The sample yields around 620,000 distinct CDR3 sequences, about 17% seen once. Diagnosis relied on clinical symptoms, serum thyroxine and TRAb, thyroid ultrasound and orbital computed tomography. Under 12 ml fresh peripheral blood yielded the PBMCs. The entry originates in a study of T cells in Graves' hyperthyroidism and ophthalmopathy. Study-wide context: Before treatment of any kind, peripheral blood was taken at initial diagnosis. Study-wide findings and caveats: Most thyroid clonotypes expanded above 0.001 were also detected in blood.

This CDR3 has 13 amino acids. The V gene's germline CDR1 is MNHNS and CDR2 SASEGT. The V and J ends lost 6 bases and 3 bases respectively, with 11 bases between them. Sequenced material: blood. The origin of this receptor is a young woman with Graves' hyperthyroidism. J is TRBJ2-5 and V is TRBV6-1; TRBD1 is a possible D gene (6 bases). This CDR3 is CASRSGVEETQYF. In DNA form, the CDR3 reads TGTGCCAGCAGATCAGGGGTGGAAGAGACCCAGTACTTC.